This T cell receptor (beta chain) was obtained from a study of T cell changes during pregnancy in multiple sclerosis. Trimming cost V 2 bases and J 6 bases, with 13 bases left between them. The CDR3 contains 15 residues. The germline CDR1 and CDR2 sequences are MNHEY and SMNVEV (reference sequence). Libraries were prepared by immunoSEQ multiplex PCR; TCRdb keeps only in-frame clonotypes and omits some of them. The sample has fewer than 85,000 clones, approximately 92% seen once. This receptor was taken from a female donor in good health, enrolled as a control in a pregnancy study. The genes are TRBV27 and TRBJ2-2, with TRBD1 as a possible D gene (6 bases). This material consisted of peripheral blood, taken in the third trimester of pregnancy. CDR3 in amino acids: CASSLARGNAGELFF. DNA for the CDR3: TGTGCCAGCAGTTTAGCCAGGGGAAACGCCGGGGAGCTGTTTTTT.